The 18 T cell receptor beta chains listed next were all sequenced from one sample in a study of shared clonotypes between healthy human individuals. Profiled with immunoSEQ multiplex PCR; TCRdb holds only in-frame clones, not every one. The table includes hundreds of thousands of clones, about 97% detected once. CD45RO-negative cells were positively selected for CCR7, leaving out terminally differentiated effector memory CD45RA+ cells. Sequencing used naive CD8+ T cells sorted from blood. The receptors shown here come from a man aged 25 to 45 in good health.

The gene calls are TRBV6-5 and TRBJ1-1; D gene unclear. The germline V gene encodes CDR1 MNHEY and CDR2 SVGAGI. This CDR3 contains 14 residues. V lost 6 bases and J 4 bases, leaving 15 bases between the germline ends. The CDR3 protein is CASSPLKSSTEAFF. Here the CDR3 DNA reads TGTGCCAGCAGCCCTCTGAAATCGAGCACTGAAGCTTTCTTT.

This chain links TRBV11-2 with TRBJ2-3, with 8 bases matching TRBD2. CDR3 length: 16 amino acids. J lost 2 bases, V lost 2 bases, and 6 bases had no gene match. Germline V gives CDR1 SGHAT, CDR2 FQNNGV. The CDR3 reads CASSLRPGGDTDTQYF. As DNA, the CDR3 is TGTGCCAGCAGCTTAAGGCCGGGGGGGGACACAGATACGCAGTATTTT. Full variable domain (remainder filled in from reference TRBV11-2 and TRBJ2-3): EAGVAQSPRYKIIEKRQSVAFWCNPISGHATLYWYQQILGQGPKLLIQFQNNGVVDDSQLPKDRFSAERLKGVDSTLKIQPAKLEDSAVYLCASSLRPGGDTDTQYFGPGTRLTVL.

The count of this clone is one. The chain employs TRBV19 and TRBJ2-7; a possible D gene is TRBD1 (6 bases). V was pared by 9 bases and J by 3 bases, with 15 bases between. CDR3 size: 13 residues. Looked up from germline, CDR1 is LNHDA and CDR2 is SQIVND (reference sequence). This CDR3 is CASSSGHFYEQYF. The CDR3 nucleotides read TGTGCCAGCTCCTCGGGACACTTCTACGAGCAGTACTTC.

The chain joins TRBV5-6 to TRBJ2-2; unclear D gene. Between the trimmed V and J ends, which lost 7 bases and 5 bases, there was a span of 21 bases. This CDR3 contains 16 residues. The germline gives CDR1 SGHDT, CDR2 YYEEEE. The CDR3 sequence is CASGIAMGLETGELFF. The DNA of the CDR3 is TGTGCCAGCGGCATTGCGATGGGCCTGGAAACCGGGGAGCTGTTTTTT.

The chain couples TRBV7-9 to TRBJ1-4; the D is unclear. Trimming stripped 1 base from V and 8 bases from J, with 8 bases between. The CDR3 contains 13 residues. Germline V gives CDR1 SEHNR, CDR2 FQNEAQ (reference sequence). CDR3 protein: CASSLGVEEKLFF. The CDR3 bases are TGTGCCAGCAGCTTAGGGGTAGAGGAAAAACTGTTTTTT. The full variable domain, with the rest looked up from reference TRBV7-9 and TRBJ1-4, is DTGVSQNPRHKITKRGQNVTFRCDPISEHNRLYWYRQTLGQGPEFLTYFQNEAQLEKSRLLSDRFSAERPKGSFSTLEIQRTEQGDSAMYLCASSLGVEEKLFFGSGTQLSVL.

The CDR3 spells CAISDPPGGSAYEQYF. DNA for the CDR3: TGTGCCATCAGTGACCCTCCCGGCGGGTCAGCCTACGAGCAGTACTTC. The genes are TRBV10-3 and TRBJ2-7; a weak D match, TRBD2 (5 bases). V lost 3 bases and J lost 2, with 17 bases in between. CDR1 and CDR2 from the germline V gene are ENHRY and SYGVKD. CDR3 length: 16 residues.

The CDR3 DNA follows: TGCGCCAGCAGTTCCCAGGGACAGCGATACTTC. It encodes CASSSQGQRYF. The rearrangement joins TRBV4-1 to TRBJ2-7; 7 bases agree with TRBD1. Germline loops: CDR1 MGHRA, CDR2 YSYEKL. The ends lost 6 bases at V and 13 bases at J; junction bases unmatched: 9. The CDR3 spans 11 residues.

V gene TRBV28 combines with J gene TRBJ2-3; D is undetermined. The germline CDR1 and CDR2 sequences are MDHEN and SYDVKM. CDR3 length equals 12 residues. Trimming took off 6 bases at V and 3 bases at J, with 7 bases between the two ends. The CDR3 is CASRFLTDTQYF. In DNA, the CDR3 is TGTGCCAGCAGGTTCCTAACAGATACGCAGTATTTT. The full variable domain, completed using reference TRBV28 and TRBJ2-3, is DVKVTQSSRYLVKRTGEKVFLECVQDMDHENMFWYRQDPGLGLRLIYFSYDVKMKEKGDIPEGYSVSREKKERFSLILESASTNQTSMYLCASRFLTDTQYFGPGTRLTVL.

The rearrangement links TRBV10-1 to TRBJ2-7; TRBD2 matches at 9 bases. Trimming cost V 8 bases and J 4 bases; bases outside gene matches: 9. The CDR3 extends over 14 amino acids. Germline CDR1 is WNHNN and CDR2 is SYGVQD (reference sequence). The CDR3 DNA reads TGCGCCAGCTCTGATTCTAGCGGGGTGTACGAGCAGTACTTC. It translates to CASSDSSGVYEQYF.

The chain combines TRBV29-1 with TRBJ1-2, with 7 positions matching TRBD1. V was clipped by 4 bases and J by 4 bases; unmatched bases: 6. The CDR3 spans 13 residues. Per germline, CDR1 SQVTM and CDR2 ANQGSEA. The CDR3 bases are TGCAGCGTTGGGGAACAGGGGACCTATGGCTACACCTTC. This codes for CSVGEQGTYGYTF.

This sequence joins TRBV15 and TRBJ2-2; TRBD2 is a possible D gene (6 bases). The CDR3 runs to 16 residues. V lost 5 bases to trimming and J lost 4 bases, with 17 bases between them. Germline CDR1 is LNHNV and CDR2 is YYDKDF (reference sequence). The CDR3 region is CATSPTSPGVTGELFF. The DNA for the CDR3 is TGTGCCACCAGCCCAACTAGCCCCGGGGTCACCGGGGAGCTGTTTTTT.

In nucleotides, the CDR3 is TGCGCCAGCAGCCGACTACACTCCTTGAGCTACGAGCAGTACTTC. This translates into CASSRLHSLSYEQYF. The chain employs TRBV4-1 and TRBJ2-7, with TRBD2 as a possible D gene (5 bases). CDR3 size: 15 residues. V lost 4 bases and J lost 3, with 16 bases in between. The germline CDR1 and CDR2 sequences are MGHRA and YSYEKL.

This chain links TRBV29-1 with TRBJ2-5, with TRBD2 identical over 9 bases. This CDR3 is built from 17 residues. Per germline, CDR1 SQVTM and CDR2 ANQGSEA. The V and J ends lost 2 bases and 2 bases, in that order; junction bases with no gene match: 12. CDR3 loop: CSVEPIVAGVGQETQYF. CDR3 nucleotides: TGCAGCGTTGAACCCATCGTAGCGGGAGTAGGGCAAGAGACCCAGTACTTC.

The chain is built from TRBV25-1 and TRBJ2-1, with D perhaps matching TRBD1 (5 bases). V lost 1 base, J lost 6 bases, and 16 bases lay in between. Germline V CDR1 and CDR2: MGHDK, SYGVNS. The CDR3 extends over 16 amino acids. The CDR3 reads CASSESGQGILNEQFF. The CDR3 coding sequence is TGTGCCAGCAGTGAATCAGGTCAGGGAATCCTCAATGAGCAGTTCTTC.

The V call is TRBV28, the J call TRBJ1-2, with D hard to call. The CDR3 runs 15 residues. Germline values: CDR1 MDHEN, CDR2 SYDVKM. V was cut by 2 bases and J by 3 bases, with 13 bases left in between. Here the CDR3 reads CASSLIPSFDYGYTF. DNA of the CDR3: TGTGCCAGCAGTTTAATCCCGTCATTCGACTATGGCTACACCTTC.

The chain recombines TRBV6-1 with TRBJ1-2; D is undetermined. This CDR3 is 12 amino acids long. Germline lookup yields CDR1 MNHNS and CDR2 SASEGT. Deletions cut 8 bases from V and 7 bases from J, with 14 bases between. The CDR3 DNA reads as TGTGCCAGCTCCCCGAACGTTCTTGGCTACACCTTC. It encodes CASSPNVLGYTF.

V gene TRBV5-6 combines with J gene TRBJ2-1, with D tentatively TRBD1 (6 bases). The CDR3 covers 15 residues. V dropped 4 bases and J dropped 6 bases, with 17 bases sitting between them. CDR1 is SGHDT and CDR2 is YYEEEE in the germline V gene. CDR3 loop: CASSEWAGDGNEQFF. The CDR3 DNA follows: TGTGCCAGCAGCGAATGGGCAGGGGATGGCAATGAGCAGTTCTTC.

The CDR3 spells CATSTLDEQFF. In DNA form, the CDR3 reads TGTGCCACCAGCACCTTGGATGAGCAGTTCTTC. The chain employs TRBV15 and TRBJ2-1; D uncertain. CDR1 is LNHNV, CDR2 YYDKDF, per germline (reference sequence). CDR3 size: 11 residues. V was shortened by 4 bases and J by 8 bases, with 6 bases between the two germline ends.